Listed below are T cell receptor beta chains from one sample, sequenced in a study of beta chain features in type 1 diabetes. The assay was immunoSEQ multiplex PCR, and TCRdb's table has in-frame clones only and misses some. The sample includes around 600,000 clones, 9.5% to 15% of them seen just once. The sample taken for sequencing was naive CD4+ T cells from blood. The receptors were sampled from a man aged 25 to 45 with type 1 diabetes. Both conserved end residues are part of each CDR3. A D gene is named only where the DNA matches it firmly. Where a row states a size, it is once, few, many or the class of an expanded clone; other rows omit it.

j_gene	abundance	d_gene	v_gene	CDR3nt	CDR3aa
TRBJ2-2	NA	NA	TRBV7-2	TGTGCCAGCAGCCCGGGCGGGACAACGAACACCGGGGAGCTGTTTTTT	CASSPGGTTNTGELFF
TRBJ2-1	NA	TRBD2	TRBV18	TGTGCCAGCTCACCACCGTTCGGTCCAGCGGGGGCCTCCTACAATGAGCAGTTCTTC	CASSPPFGPAGASYNEQFF
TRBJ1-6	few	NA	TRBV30	TGTGCCTGGAGTGTACGGGGGAGCTCCTATAATTCACCCCTCCACTTT	CAWSVRGSSYNSPLHF
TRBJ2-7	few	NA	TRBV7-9	TGTGCCAGCAGCTTGGATTTGGCGCCGGCTTACGAGCAGTACTTC	CASSLDLAPAYEQYF
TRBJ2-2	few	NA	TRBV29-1	TGCAGCGTGCAACCGGGACAAAACACCGGGGAGCTGTTTTTT	CSVQPGQNTGELFF
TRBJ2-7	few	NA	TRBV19	TGTGCCAGTAGCCACCCGGACAGAGCCTACGAGCAGTACTTC	CASSHPDRAYEQYF
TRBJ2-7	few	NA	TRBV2	TGTGCCAGCAGCCCACAGGGCTACGAGCAGTACTTC	CASSPQGYEQYF
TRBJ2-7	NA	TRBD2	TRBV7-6	TGTGCCAGCAGCTTACGCTCTAGCGGGGGGGCCTACGAGCAGTACTTC	CASSLRSSGGAYEQYF
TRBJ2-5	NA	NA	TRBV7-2	TGTGCCAGCAGCTTGGGGGTAGCGGACCAAGAGACCCAGTACTTC	CASSLGVADQETQYF
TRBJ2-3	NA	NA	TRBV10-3	TGTGCCATCAGTGACGGGACACGAGGCCTTAGCACAGATACGCAGTATTTT	CAISDGTRGLSTDTQYF
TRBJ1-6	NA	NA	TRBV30	TGTGCCTGGGCAAAGACATCTCCTCCTTCACCCCTCCACTTT	CAWAKTSPPSPLHF
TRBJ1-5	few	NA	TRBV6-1	TGTGCCAGCCTAAAGGGGAGCCTCAATCAGCCCCAGCATTTT	CASLKGSLNQPQHF
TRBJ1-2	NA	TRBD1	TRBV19	TGTGCCAGTAGTAGATCGACAGGGAAGAGCACCTTC	CASSRSTGKSTF
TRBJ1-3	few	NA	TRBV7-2	TGTGCCAGCAGTCCTACACGAAACTCTGGAAACACCATATATTTT	CASSPTRNSGNTIYF
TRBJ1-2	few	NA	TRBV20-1	TGCAGTGCTACGCCGAACTATGGCTACACCTTC	CSATPNYGYTF
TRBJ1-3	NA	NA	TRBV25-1	TGTGCCAGCAGTGCCGTTGGGGGAGGAAACACCATATATTTT	CASSAVGGGNTIYF
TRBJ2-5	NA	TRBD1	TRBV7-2	TGTGCCAGCAGCTTAAACGGACAGGGGGCACGGGAGACCCAGTACTTC	CASSLNGQGARETQYF
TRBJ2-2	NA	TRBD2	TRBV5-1	TGCGCCAGCAGCCCTCTAGCGGGGGACAACACCGGGGAGCTGTTTTTT	CASSPLAGDNTGELFF
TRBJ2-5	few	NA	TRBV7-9	TGTGCCGCGGTACAGGGTCAAGAGACCCAGTACTTC	CAAVQGQETQYF
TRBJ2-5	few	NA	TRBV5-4	TGTGCCAGCAGCTTGTCGGGGCCGGTGGAGACCCAGTACTTC	CASSLSGPVETQYF
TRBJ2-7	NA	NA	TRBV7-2	TGTGCCAGCAGCCATCCCGGGACGTCCTACGAGCAGTACTTC	CASSHPGTSYEQYF
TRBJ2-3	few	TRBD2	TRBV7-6	TGTGCCAGCAGCTTCCAGCGGGGTGTGGATACGCAGTATTTT	CASSFQRGVDTQYF
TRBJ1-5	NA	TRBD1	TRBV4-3	TGCGCCAGCAGCCAGCGGACAGGGGGGGATCAGCCCCAGCATTTT	CASSQRTGGDQPQHF
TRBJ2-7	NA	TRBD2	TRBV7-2	TGTGCCAGCAGCTCTTTAGCGGGGGTAGTCTACGAGCAGTACTTC	CASSSLAGVVYEQYF
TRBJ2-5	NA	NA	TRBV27	TGTGCCAGCAGTTTACTGAGGCAGGACCACCGCTTTGGGACCCAGTACTTC	CASSLLRQDHRFGTQYF
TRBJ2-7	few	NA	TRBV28	TGTGCCAGCGGAACTCCCCAAACGATCGTCTACGAGCAGTACTTC	CASGTPQTIVYEQYF
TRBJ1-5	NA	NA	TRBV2	TGTGCCAGCAGTGATCAGGAGAATCAGCCCCAGCATTTT	CASSDQENQPQHF
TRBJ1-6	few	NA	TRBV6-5	TGTGCCAGCAGTCTCGGGGGCATGTATAATTCACCCCTCCACTTT	CASSLGGMYNSPLHF
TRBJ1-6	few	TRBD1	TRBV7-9	TGTGCCGCTGACAGGGGTCTTAATTCACCCCTCCACTTT	CAADRGLNSPLHF
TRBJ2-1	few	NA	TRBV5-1	TGCGCCAGCAGCTTGTATGGGGGCCTTACCTACAATGAGCAGTTCTTC	CASSLYGGLTYNEQFF
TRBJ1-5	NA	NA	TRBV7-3	TGTGCCAGCAGCTTGGGGTCGGGCAATCAGCCCCAGCATTTT	CASSLGSGNQPQHF
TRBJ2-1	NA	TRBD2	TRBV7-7	TGTGCTAGCAGCCCGGGACTAGCGGGAGCTTACAATGAGCAGTTCTTC	CASSPGLAGAYNEQFF
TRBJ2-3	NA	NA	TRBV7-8	TGTGCCAGCAGCAATCCACGACAGCTTCAAGTGACTACGCAGTATTTT	CASSNPRQLQVTTQYF
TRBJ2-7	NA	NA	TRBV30	TGTGCCTGGAGTGGCAGGGGTCATGACGAGCAGTACTTC	CAWSGRGHDEQYF
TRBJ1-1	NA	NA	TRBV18	TGTGCCAGCTCACCTGAGGTGAACACTGAAGCTTTCTTT	CASSPEVNTEAFF
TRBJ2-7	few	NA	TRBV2	TGTGCCAGCAGTGAACGTAGCGACGAGCAGTACTTC	CASSERSDEQYF
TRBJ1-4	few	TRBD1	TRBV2	TGTGCCAGCAGACGCGCAGGGGGGAGGGAAAAACTGTTTTTT	CASRRAGGREKLFF
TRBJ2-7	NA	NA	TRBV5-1	TGCGCCAGCAGCTTGGTAGGGACATTTAAAAACGGCGAGCAGTACTTC	CASSLVGTFKNGEQYF
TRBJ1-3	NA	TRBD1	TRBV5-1	TGCGCCAGCAGCTTCGACAGGGGAGGAAACACCATATATTTT	CASSFDRGGNTIYF
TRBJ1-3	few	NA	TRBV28	TGTGCCAGCAGTTTAGAAAACACCATATATTTT	CASSLENTIYF
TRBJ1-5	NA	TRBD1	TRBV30	TGTGCCTGGAGATTTCAGGGGGCAAACACCGGTCAGCCCCAGCATTTT	CAWRFQGANTGQPQHF
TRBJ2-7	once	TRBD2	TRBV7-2	TGTGCCAGCAGCACGACTAGCGGCCCCTACGAGCAGTACTTC	CASSTTSGPYEQYF
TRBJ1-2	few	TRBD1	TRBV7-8	TGTGCCAGCAGCTTTGACAGGGAAGGCTACACCTTC	CASSFDREGYTF
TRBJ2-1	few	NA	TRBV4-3	TGCGCCAGCAGCCAAGACCGGAACAGGGTCAATGAGCAGTTCTTC	CASSQDRNRVNEQFF
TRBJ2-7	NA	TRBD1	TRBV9	TGTGCCAGCAGCGTTGGGACAGATAGTCTCTACGAGCAGTACTTC	CASSVGTDSLYEQYF
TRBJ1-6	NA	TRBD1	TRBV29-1	TGCAGCGTTGGGACAGGGTTATTGAATTCACCCCTCCACTTT	CSVGTGLLNSPLHF
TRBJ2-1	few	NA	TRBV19	TGTGCCAGTACCAGGGGAGGGCTCAATGAGCAGTTCTTC	CASTRGGLNEQFF
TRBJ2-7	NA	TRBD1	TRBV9	TGTGCCAGCAGCGTAACGGACAGGGTATCCGAGCAGTACTTC	CASSVTDRVSEQYF
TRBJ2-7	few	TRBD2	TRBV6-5	TGTGCCAGCAGCTCGCTAGCGGGGGGCGAGTACGAGCAGTACTTC	CASSSLAGGEYEQYF
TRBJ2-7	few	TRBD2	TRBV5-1	TGCGCCAGCAGCACTAGACTAGCGGAGACCTCCTACGAGCAGTACTTC	CASSTRLAETSYEQYF